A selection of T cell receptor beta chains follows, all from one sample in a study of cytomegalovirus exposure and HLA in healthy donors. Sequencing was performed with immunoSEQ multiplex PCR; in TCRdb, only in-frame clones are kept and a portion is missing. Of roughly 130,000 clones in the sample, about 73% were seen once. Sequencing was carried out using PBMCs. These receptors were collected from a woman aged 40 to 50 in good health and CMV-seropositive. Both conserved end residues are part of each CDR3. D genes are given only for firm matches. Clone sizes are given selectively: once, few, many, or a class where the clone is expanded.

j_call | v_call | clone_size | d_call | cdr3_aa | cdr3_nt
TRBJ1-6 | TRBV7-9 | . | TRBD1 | CASSLRTGGGSPLHF | TGTGCCAGCAGCCTCCGGACAGGGGGAGGATCACCCCTCCACTTT
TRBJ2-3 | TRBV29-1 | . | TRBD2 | CSVGPGLAGHQYF | TGCAGCGTTGGCCCTGGACTAGCGGGACACCAGTATTTT
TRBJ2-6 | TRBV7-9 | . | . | CASSLNRGTGANVLTF | TGTGCCAGCAGCTTGAACCGGGGAACTGGGGCCAACGTCCTGACTTTC
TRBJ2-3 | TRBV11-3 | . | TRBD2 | CASSLVAGGRTDTQYF | TGTGCCAGCAGCTTAGTGGCGGGGGGCCGCACAGATACGCAGTATTTT
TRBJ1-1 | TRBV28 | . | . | CASSLVAVRYMNTEAFF | TGTGCCAGCAGTTTAGTCGCAGTCCGATACATGAACACTGAAGCTTTCTTT
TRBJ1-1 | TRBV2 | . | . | CASSERSMNTEAFF | TGTGCCAGCAGTGAACGGTCAATGAACACTGAAGCTTTCTTT
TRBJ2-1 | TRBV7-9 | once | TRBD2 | CASSLAAGERREQFF | TGTGCCAGCAGCTTAGCCGCGGGGGAAAGGCGTGAGCAGTTCTTC
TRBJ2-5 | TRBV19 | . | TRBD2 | CASSRGWVAGAETQYF | TGTGCCAGTAGTAGGGGATGGGTAGCGGGGGCGGAGACCCAGTACTTC
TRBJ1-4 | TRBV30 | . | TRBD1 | CAWGDRGGEKLFF | TGTGCCTGGGGAGACAGGGGAGGTGAAAAACTGTTTTTT
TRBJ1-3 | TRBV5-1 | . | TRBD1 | CASSLGSGQGINTIYF | TGCGCCAGCAGCTTGGGATCGGGACAGGGGATAAACACCATATATTTT
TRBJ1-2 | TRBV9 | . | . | CASSSISGGYTF | TGTGCCAGCAGCTCTATATCGGGGGGCTACACCTTC
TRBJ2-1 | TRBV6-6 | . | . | CASSPRSGGYNEQFF | TGTGCCAGCAGTCCGCGGTCGGGTGGTTACAATGAGCAGTTCTTC
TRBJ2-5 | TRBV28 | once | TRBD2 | CASGGRALETQYF | TGTGCCAGCGGCGGGAGGGCCTTAGAGACCCAGTACTTC
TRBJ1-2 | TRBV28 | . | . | CASSLTGKVSNYGYTF | TGTGCCAGCAGTTTAACAGGGAAGGTTTCCAACTATGGCTACACCTTC
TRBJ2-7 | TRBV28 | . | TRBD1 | CASSTGGYEQYF | TGTGCCAGCAGTACAGGGGGCTACGAGCAGTACTTC
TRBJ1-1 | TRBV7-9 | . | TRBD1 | CASSSPGGRDTEAFF | TGTGCCAGCAGCTCCCCAGGGGGTCGGGACACTGAAGCTTTCTTT
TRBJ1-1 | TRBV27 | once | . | CASSLTQKNTEAFF | TGTGCCAGCAGCCTTACACAGAAGAACACTGAAGCTTTCTTT
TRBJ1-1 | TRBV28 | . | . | CATLSTEAFF | TGTGCCACCTTGAGCACTGAAGCTTTCTTT
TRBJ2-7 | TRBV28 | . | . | CASSRPGTLQYEQYF | TGTGCCAGCAGTCGCCCAGGGACATTACAATACGAGCAGTACTTC
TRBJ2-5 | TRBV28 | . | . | CASSPRGTSQETQYF | TGTGCCAGCAGTCCCCGGGGTACCAGCCAAGAGACCCAGTACTTC
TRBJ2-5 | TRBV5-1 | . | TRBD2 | CASSHGTSGGITQETQYF | TGCGCCAGCAGCCATGGGACTAGCGGGGGGATCACTCAAGAGACCCAGTACTTC
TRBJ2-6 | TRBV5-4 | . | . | CASSPESAGANVLTF | TGTGCCAGCAGCCCGGAGAGCGCTGGGGCCAACGTCCTGACTTTC
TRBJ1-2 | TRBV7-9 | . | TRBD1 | CSSSARTGGHYGYTF | TGTTCCAGCAGCGCCCGGACAGGGGGTCACTATGGCTACACCTTC
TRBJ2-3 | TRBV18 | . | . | CASSPLSSGLDTQYF | TGTGCCAGCTCACCACTCAGTTCAGGGCTAGATACGCAGTATTTT
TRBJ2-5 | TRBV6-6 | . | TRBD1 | CASSQPGTAKETQYF | TGTGCCAGCAGTCAGCCCGGGACAGCCAAAGAGACCCAGTACTTC
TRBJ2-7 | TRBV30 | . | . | CASSRTGPSYEQYF | TGTGCCTCCTCCCGTACAGGACCCTCCTACGAGCAGTACTTC
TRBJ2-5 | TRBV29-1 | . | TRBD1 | CSVPGGRGLETQYF | TGCAGCGTCCCTGGAGGCAGGGGGCTAGAGACCCAGTACTTC
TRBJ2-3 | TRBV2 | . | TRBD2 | CASRGGYGTDTQYF | TGTGCCAGCCGGGGGGGATATGGCACAGATACGCAGTATTTT
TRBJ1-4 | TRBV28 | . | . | CASSSYLPRGKEKLFF | TGTGCCAGCAGTTCATACCTGCCAAGGGGGAAAGAAAAACTGTTTTTT
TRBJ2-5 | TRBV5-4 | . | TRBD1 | CASSLAGLRGLQETQYF | TGTGCCAGCAGCTTGGCCGGGTTGAGGGGGCTACAAGAGACCCAGTACTTC
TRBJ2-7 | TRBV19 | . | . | CASSLRDGSYEQYF | TGTGCCAGTAGCTTGCGGGACGGATCCTACGAGCAGTACTTC